This TCR beta chain comes out of a study of blood T cells in healthy people across ages. Study findings and constraints: A roughly linear age-dependent decrease characterized TCR beta diversity per million T cells.

The authors ran a second PCR of about 6 to 11 cycles using a sample-barcoded 5' primer and a J-beta primer mix. Tagging of each cDNA molecule was performed by a template-switch adaptor with 12 random nucleotides. In TCRdb, the 5' RACE reads were re-called with MiXCR into one record per CDR3 protein. The sample includes fewer than 1,000,000 distinct CDR3 sequences, about half of them seen just once. With 1 base clipped from V and 12 bases from J, the junction kept 6 bases outside the gene matches. CDR1 and CDR2 (germline): SGHRS, YFSETQ. This CDR3 region has 12 residues. As for this clonotype: Its antigen is not identified. A read error is possible here, since a much larger clone lies one base away.

This chain connects TRBV5-1 to TRBJ2-5; 7 nucleotides line up with TRBD2. The clonotype originates from a man aged 80 or over in good health. Sequencing was performed on blood. The CDR3 DNA is TGCGCCAGCAGCTTGAACGGGACTAAAAAGTACTTC. Protein: CASSLNGTKKYF.